Each of the 20 T cell receptor beta chains below was sequenced from the same sample in a study of shared clonotypes between healthy human individuals. Sequenced by immunoSEQ multiplex PCR; TCRdb stores in-frame clones only, minus some. Found here are about half a million clones, about 72% of them singletons; the top ten hold approximately 12%. Sequencing was performed on PBMCs. These receptors originate from a woman aged 40 to 55 in good health. Some clones in this sample may be carry-over from other donors' samples.

The chain carries TRBV30 and TRBJ1-2; possibly TRBD1 for D (5 bases). Per germline, CDR1 GTSNPN and CDR2 SVGIG (reference sequence). V gave up 4 bases and J gave up 2 bases, with 11 bases separating them. The CDR3 has 13 residues. CDR3 nucleotide sequence: TGTGCCTGGACCGGGACTGACAACTATGGCTACACCTTC. Protein sequence: CAWTGTDNYGYTF.

The rearrangement uses TRBV20-1 and TRBJ1-5; no clear D gene. The CDR3 runs 11 residues. V lost 3 bases, J lost 0 bases, and 0 bases lay in between. From germline, CDR1 is DFQATT and CDR2 SNEGSKA (reference sequence). CDR3 coding DNA: TGCAGTGCTAGTAGCAATCAGCCCCAGCATTTT. Its protein product is CSASSNQPQHF.

The J gene is TRBJ2-2, the V gene TRBV29-1; 7 bases are a match to TRBD1. CDR1 is SQVTM and CDR2 is ANQGSEA in the germline V gene. The J segment lost 6 bases and the V segment lost 6 bases, leaving 1 base of the junction unmatched. This CDR3 contains 11 residues. The CDR3 loop reads CSVDRAGELFF. In DNA form, the CDR3 reads TGCAGCGTCGACAGGGCCGGGGAGCTGTTTTTT.

The rearrangement uses TRBV9 and TRBJ2-1; D gene unclear. This CDR3 has 14 amino acids. Between the trimmed V and J ends, which lost 0 bases and 2 bases, there was a span of 6 bases. CDR1 and CDR2 (germline): SGDLS, YYNGEE. CDR3: CASSVDQTYNEQFF. CDR3 DNA sequence: TGTGCCAGCAGCGTAGATCAAACCTACAATGAGCAGTTCTTC.

J is TRBJ1-1 and V is TRBV7-8; perhaps TRBD1 as D (5 bases). V lost 0 bases to trimming and J lost 0 bases, with 8 bases between them. The CDR3 runs 15 residues. In germline, CDR1 is SGHVS, CDR2 FQNEAQ. The CDR3: CASSLAEGVNTEAFF. In nucleotides, the CDR3 is TGTGCCAGCAGCTTAGCGGAAGGGGTGAACACTGAAGCTTTCTTT.

V gene TRBV28 combines with J gene TRBJ1-4; 8 nucleotides align to TRBD1. This CDR3 is 14 amino acids long. Germline values: CDR1 MDHEN, CDR2 SYDVKM. The V segment lost 3 bases and the J segment 8 bases; nucleotides outside the gene matches: 5. The CDR3 protein is CASSFGQGYEKLFF. In DNA form, the CDR3 reads TGTGCCAGCAGTTTCGGACAGGGTTACGAAAAACTGTTTTTT.

The rearrangement links TRBV29-1 to TRBJ2-7; the match to TRBD2 covers 8 bases. CDR1 SQVTM and CDR2 ANQGSEA come from the germline V gene. The V segment lost 4 bases and the J segment 5 bases; nucleotides outside the gene matches: 13. The CDR3 contains 15 residues. As DNA, the CDR3 is TGCAGCGTTGGGCCCCGGGGGGGGGCTGGAGACGAGCAGTACTTC. This encodes CSVGPRGGAGDEQYF.

V is TRBV6-1 and J is TRBJ1-2; tentative D call: TRBD1 (6 bases). V lost 6 bases, J lost 2 bases, and 13 bases lay in between. The germline CDR1 and CDR2 sequences are MNHNS and SASEGT. CDR3 length: 14 residues. The CDR3 DNA reads as TGTGCCAGCAGCGCTAGACAGGAGAACTATGGCTACACCTTC. It yields the protein CASSARQENYGYTF.

The DNA for the CDR3 is TGTGCCAGTAAGGGGTTGGGGGACGTCTATGGCTACACCTTC. Encoded protein: CASKGLGDVYGYTF. V is TRBV19 and J is TRBJ1-2; the D gene is possibly TRBD1 (5 bases). The CDR3 is 14 amino acids. The germline V gene encodes CDR1 LNHDA and CDR2 SQIVND (reference sequence). V lost 7 bases and J 4 bases, leaving 16 bases between the germline ends.

For this clone: Other DNA sequences in the same sample also yield this CDR3. The chain carries TRBV9 and TRBJ2-3; D gene uncertain. This CDR3 is 15 amino acids long. V shed 0 bases and J shed 1 base, with 9 bases lying between them. Germline V gives CDR1 SGDLS, CDR2 YYNGEE. CDR3 coding DNA: TGTGCCAGCAGCGTAGTCGGTGGCGGCACAGATACGCAGTATTTT. Protein product: CASSVVGGGTDTQYF.

In its sample, this clone was seen once. The gene calls are TRBV7-3 and TRBJ2-5; TRBD2 aligns across 9 bases. Germline V lookup: CDR1 SGHTA, CDR2 FQGTGA. V trimming: 7 bases; J trimming: 2 bases; junction bases outside the gene matches: 8. CDR3 length: 15 residues. The CDR3 spells CASTGGAGGQETQYF. As DNA, the CDR3 is TGTGCCAGCACTGGAGGGGCGGGGGGGCAAGAGACCCAGTACTTC.

The rearrangement uses TRBV6-6 and TRBJ1-4; D not resolved. This CDR3 has 13 residues. The V gene lost 9 bases and the J gene lost 4 bases, with 12 bases spanning the gap. Germline V gene data show CDR1 as MNHNY and CDR2 as SVGAGI (reference sequence). CDR3: CASFRAGNEKLFF. CDR3 nucleotides: TGTGCCAGTTTCCGGGCCGGTAATGAAAAACTGTTTTTT.

The V and J genes are TRBV18 and TRBJ2-1, with a weak D call TRBD2 (5 bases). This CDR3 spans 16 amino acids. Germline-derived CDR1 and CDR2 are KGHSH and LQKENI. Trimming took off 0 bases at V and 0 bases at J, with 9 bases between the two ends. CDR3 in DNA: TGTGCCAGCTCACCACCGAAGCGGAGCTCCTACAATGAGCAGTTCTTC. Translation gives CASSPPKRSSYNEQFF.

The V gene is TRBV11-3, the J gene TRBJ2-1, with D possibly being TRBD2 (5 bases). Germline V gives CDR1 SGHNT, CDR2 YENEEA. V lost 4 bases, J lost 3 bases, and 7 bases lay in between. The CDR3 loop spans 13 amino acids. CDR3 region: CASSSGVYNEQFF. The CDR3 DNA reads TGTGCCAGCAGCTCCGGGGTCTACAATGAGCAGTTCTTC.

Concerning this clone itself: A far larger clone is off by one base, so a read error is likely. V gene TRBV20-1 combines with J gene TRBJ1-1; no reliable D call. Trimming took 3 bases from V and 0 from J, leaving 2 bases between them. Per the germline V gene, CDR1 is DFQATT and CDR2 is SNEGSKA (reference sequence). This CDR3 contains 11 residues. DNA for the CDR3: TGCAGTGCTAGTATGAACACTGAAGCTTTCTTT. It yields the protein CSASMNTEAFF.

This chain connects TRBV4-1 to TRBJ2-3; unclear D gene. V was trimmed by 1 base and J by 6 bases, leaving 5 bases between them. This CDR3 comprises 12 residues. Germline V gene lookup returns CDR1 MGHRA and CDR2 YSYEKL. In DNA form, the CDR3 reads TGCGCCAGCAGCCAAGGGGTGGATACGCAGTATTTT. Translating gives CASSQGVDTQYF.

This clone was seen once. The rearrangement uses TRBV5-1 and TRBJ1-2, with D possibly TRBD1 on 5 matching bases. CDR1 and CDR2 (germline): SGHRS, YFSETQ. V lost 7 bases and J 7 bases, leaving 14 bases between the germline ends. The CDR3 extends over 12 amino acids. The chain's CDR3 is CASATTGVGYTF. CDR3 coding DNA: TGCGCCAGCGCAACAACGGGGGTTGGCTACACCTTC.

The table lists this clone with a count of one. The rearrangement uses TRBV10-3 and TRBJ2-7; the match to TRBD2 covers 9 bases. The CDR3 has 12 amino acids. Germline V gives CDR1 ENHRY, CDR2 SYGVKD. J lost 6 bases, V lost 6 bases, and 3 bases had no gene match. The chain's CDR3 is CAIRGTSREQYF. The CDR3, as DNA: TGTGCCATCAGGGGGACTAGCCGCGAGCAGTACTTC.

The chain links TRBV4-1 to TRBJ2-2; the D gene could be TRBD1 or TRBD2 (5 bases each). There are 15 residues in the CDR3. CDR1 and CDR2 from the germline V gene are MGHRA and YSYEKL. Trimming took 0 bases from V and 6 from J, leaving 11 bases between them. CDR3 region: CASSQDPRGAGELFF. The CDR3 DNA reads as TGCGCCAGCAGCCAAGATCCGAGGGGCGCCGGGGAGCTGTTTTTT.

V and J are TRBV28 and TRBJ2-1, with TRBD2 matching 14 bases. Germline lookup yields CDR1 MDHEN and CDR2 SYDVKM. The CDR3 is 17 amino acids. Trimming cost V 11 bases and J 0 bases; bases outside gene matches: 9. CDR3: CASWTSGRPSSYNEQFF. CDR3 bases: TGTGCCTCCTGGACTAGCGGGAGGCCAAGCTCCTACAATGAGCAGTTCTTC.